This TCR beta chain was sequenced for a study of blood T cell repertoires in COVID-19. Study overall: Samples of COVID-19 (acute and convalescent) were obtained from the United States, Italy and Spain.

The germline gives CDR1 MDHEN, CDR2 SYDVKM. The CDR3 is made up of 14 amino acids. Trimming left V 1 base short and J 4 bases short, with 8 bases between. All recovered Cohort 3 donors got two negative PCRs, got clearance, or saw symptom resolution. Measured with immunoSEQ multiplex PCR; TCRdb has only the in-frame clones, and not every one. The sample holds approximately 160,000 clones; about 88% are singletons and the top ten take more than 6.5%. The table lists this clone with a few counts. The sample consisted of PBMCs or T cells enriched from blood (not recorded which). The source is a woman aged 50 to 65 who had recovered from COVID-19. V is TRBV28 and J is TRBJ1-5; no reliable D call. The CDR3 here is CASSLLAVNQPQHF. The CDR3 DNA follows: TGTGCCAGCAGTTTATTGGCAGTAAATCAGCCCCAGCATTTT.